Sequencing of this T cell receptor beta chain was carried out in a study of T-cell memory formation after mild COVID-19. In TCRdb, the 5' RACE reads were re-called with MiXCR into one record per CDR3 protein. The repertoire holds about 250,000 distinct CDR3 sequences, with approximately 15% as singletons. The germline V gene has CDR1 MNHEY and CDR2 SMNVEV (reference sequence). V was trimmed by 7 bases and J by 2 bases, leaving 19 bases between them. The CDR3 runs 16 residues. The sequence came from an adult woman who had mild COVID-19 (a few samples of this study predate the infection). Cell type and time point are not known. The chain links TRBV27 to TRBJ2-3; D may be TRBD2 (5 bases). The source material was PBMCs or a T cell subset sorted from them (not recorded which). CDR3: CASTEIGLQNTDTQYF. CDR3 DNA: TGTGCCAGCACCGAGATTGGACTCCAGAACACAGATACGCAGTATTTT.